The sequence of this T cell receptor beta chain was determined in a study of early T cells in non-severe SARS-CoV-2 infection. The wider study: Chains were not paired, and sequencing was done on bulk RNA from unsorted whole blood.

This clonotype was seen only a few times. TCRdb reprocessed the 5' RACE reads with MiXCR, giving one entry per CDR3 protein. The sample has some 64,000 distinct CDR3 sequences, 18% seen once. In germline, CDR1 is SGHVS, CDR2 FQNEAQ. V shed 5 bases, J shed 7 bases, and the junction held 5 bases outside the gene matches. The CDR3 covers 14 residues. Here the sequenced sample was whole blood, taken at baseline. V is TRBV7-8 and J is TRBJ2-1, with TRBD2 identical over 10 bases. The sequence was obtained from an adult who was a healthcare worker with PCR-confirmed SARS-CoV-2 infection or an uninfected control (not recorded which). The CDR3 coding sequence is TGTGCCAGCAGCCTTAGCGGGAGGTATAATGAGCAGTTCTTC. Protein sequence: CASSLSGRYNEQFF.